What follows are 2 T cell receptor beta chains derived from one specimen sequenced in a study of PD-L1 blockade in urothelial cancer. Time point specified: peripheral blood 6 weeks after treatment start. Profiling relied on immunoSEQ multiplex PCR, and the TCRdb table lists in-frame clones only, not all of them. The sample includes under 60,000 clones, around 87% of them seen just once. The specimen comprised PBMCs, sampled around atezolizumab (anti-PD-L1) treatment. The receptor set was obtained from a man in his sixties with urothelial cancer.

The CDR3 DNA reads TGCGCCAGCAGCTACTCACCTATGGGACAGGGGAACACTGAAGCTTTCTTT. Amino acid sequence: CASSYSPMGQGNTEAFF. This chain connects TRBV5-1 to TRBJ1-1; 9 bases are shared with TRBD1. The CDR3 has 17 amino acids. The germline V gene has CDR1 SGHRS and CDR2 YFSETQ. With V trimmed by 3 bases and J by 1 base, 10 bases remained unmatched. Full variable domain (remainder filled in from reference TRBV5-1 and TRBJ1-1): KAGVTQTPRYLIKTRGQQVTLSCSPISGHRSVSWYQQTPGQGLQFLFEYFSETQRNKGNFPGRFSGRQFSNSRSEMNVSTLELGDSALYLCASSYSPMGQGNTEAFFGQGTRLTVV.

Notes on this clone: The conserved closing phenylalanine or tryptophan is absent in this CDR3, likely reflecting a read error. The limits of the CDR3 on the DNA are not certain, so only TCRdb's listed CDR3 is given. Here the CDR3 reads CASSIVTLRQKV. V usage is TRBV5-8 and J usage is TRBJ1-1; TRBD1 was called by the table and not checked on the DNA. Inclusive of both ends, the CDR3 amounts to 12 amino acids. Germline CDR1 is SGHTS and CDR2 is YDEGEE.